This entry describes one T cell receptor (beta chain). The antigen is not known. The sample is drawn from a study of shared clonotypes between healthy human individuals. Study conclusions and caveats: Naive CD4 clonotypes overlapped across a handful of donors at around 4.8%. An effect of sequencing depth on clonotype sharing among donors was expected. Rarefaction indicated that sorted-subset sequencing remained incomplete although depth was large.

Data came from immunoSEQ multiplex PCR; TCRdb stores just in-frame clones and leaves some out. The table records millions of clones, more than 85% of them present only once. Losses at the gene ends were 1 base for V and 1 base for J; bases not matched to a gene: 4. Looked up from germline, CDR1 is SGHTA and CDR2 is FQGNSA. The CDR3 contains 15 residues. The authors divided CD4+ cells into CD45RA+ naive and CD45RA-negative memory subsets. This sequence was found in a man younger than 35 in good health. Some clones in this sample may be carry-over from other donors' samples. The chain recombines TRBV7-2 with TRBJ2-7, with TRBD1 identical over 7 bases. The specimen sequenced was naive CD4+ T cells from PBMCs. Stated subset: CD45RA+ positively selected. The CDR3: CASSLGRGWSYEQYF. The CDR3 nucleotides read TGTGCCAGCAGCTTAGGCAGGGGGTGGTCCTACGAGCAGTACTTC.